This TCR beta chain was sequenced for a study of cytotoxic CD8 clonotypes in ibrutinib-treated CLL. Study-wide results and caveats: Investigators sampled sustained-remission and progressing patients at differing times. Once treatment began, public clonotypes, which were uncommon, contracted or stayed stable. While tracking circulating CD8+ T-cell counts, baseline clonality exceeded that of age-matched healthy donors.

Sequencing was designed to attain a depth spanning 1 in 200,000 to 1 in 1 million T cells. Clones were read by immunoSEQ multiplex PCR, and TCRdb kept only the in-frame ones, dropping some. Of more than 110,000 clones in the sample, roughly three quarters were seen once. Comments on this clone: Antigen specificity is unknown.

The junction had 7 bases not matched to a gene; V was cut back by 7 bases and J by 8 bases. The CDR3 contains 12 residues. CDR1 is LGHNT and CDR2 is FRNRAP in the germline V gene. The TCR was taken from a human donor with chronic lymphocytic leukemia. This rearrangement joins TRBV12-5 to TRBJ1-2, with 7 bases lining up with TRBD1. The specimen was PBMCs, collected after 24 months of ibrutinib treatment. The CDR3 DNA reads TGTGCTAGTGCCCGGGGGACAGTAGGCTACACCTTC. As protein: CASARGTVGYTF.